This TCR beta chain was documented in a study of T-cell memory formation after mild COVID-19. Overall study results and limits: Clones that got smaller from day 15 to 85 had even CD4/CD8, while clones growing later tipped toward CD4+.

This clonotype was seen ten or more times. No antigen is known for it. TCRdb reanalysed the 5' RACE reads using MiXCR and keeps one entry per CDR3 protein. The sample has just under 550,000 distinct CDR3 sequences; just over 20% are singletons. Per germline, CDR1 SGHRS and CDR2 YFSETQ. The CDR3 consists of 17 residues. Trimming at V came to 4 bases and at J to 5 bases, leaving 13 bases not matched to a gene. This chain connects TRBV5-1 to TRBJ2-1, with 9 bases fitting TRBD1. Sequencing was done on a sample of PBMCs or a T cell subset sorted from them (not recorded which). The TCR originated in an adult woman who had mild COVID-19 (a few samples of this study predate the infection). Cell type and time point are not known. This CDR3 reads CASSPTVGQGGNNEQFF. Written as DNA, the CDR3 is TGCGCCAGCAGCCCGACAGTGGGACAGGGCGGCAACAATGAGCAGTTCTTC. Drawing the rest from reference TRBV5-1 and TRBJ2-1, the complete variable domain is KAGVTQTPRYLIKTRGQQVTLSCSPISGHRSVSWYQQTPGQGLQFLFEYFSETQRNKGNFPGRFSGRQFSNSRSEMNVSTLELGDSALYLCASSPTVGQGGNNEQFFGPGTRLTVL.